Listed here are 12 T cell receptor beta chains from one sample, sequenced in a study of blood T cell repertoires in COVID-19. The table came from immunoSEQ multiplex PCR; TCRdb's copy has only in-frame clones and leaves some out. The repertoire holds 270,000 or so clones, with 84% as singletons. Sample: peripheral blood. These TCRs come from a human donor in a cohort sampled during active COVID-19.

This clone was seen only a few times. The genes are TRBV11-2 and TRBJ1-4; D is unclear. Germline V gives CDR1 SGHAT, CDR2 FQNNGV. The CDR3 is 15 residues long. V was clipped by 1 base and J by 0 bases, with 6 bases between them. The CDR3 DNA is TGTGCCAGCAGCTTAGTATTTGCAACTAATGAAAAACTGTTTTTT. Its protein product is CASSLVFATNEKLFF.

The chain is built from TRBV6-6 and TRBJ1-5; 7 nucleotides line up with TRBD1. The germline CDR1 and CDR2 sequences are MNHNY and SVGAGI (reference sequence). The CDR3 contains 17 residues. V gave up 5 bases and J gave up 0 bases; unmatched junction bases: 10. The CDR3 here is CASSPENRGTSNQPQHF. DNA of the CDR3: TGTGCCAGCAGTCCTGAAAACAGGGGAACTAGCAATCAGCCCCAGCATTTT.

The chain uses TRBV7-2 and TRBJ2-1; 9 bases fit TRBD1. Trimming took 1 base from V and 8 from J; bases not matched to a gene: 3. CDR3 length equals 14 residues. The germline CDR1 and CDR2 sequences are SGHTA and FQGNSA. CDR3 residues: CASSLDRGPDEQFF. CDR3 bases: TGTGCCAGCAGCTTAGACAGGGGGCCGGATGAGCAGTTCTTC.

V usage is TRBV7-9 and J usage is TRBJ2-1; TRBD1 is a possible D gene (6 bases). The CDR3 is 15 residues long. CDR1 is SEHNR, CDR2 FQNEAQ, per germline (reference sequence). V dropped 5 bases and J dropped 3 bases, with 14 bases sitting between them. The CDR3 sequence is CASSKDSQFYNEQFF. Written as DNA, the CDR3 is TGTGCCAGCAGCAAGGACAGCCAATTCTACAATGAGCAGTTCTTC.

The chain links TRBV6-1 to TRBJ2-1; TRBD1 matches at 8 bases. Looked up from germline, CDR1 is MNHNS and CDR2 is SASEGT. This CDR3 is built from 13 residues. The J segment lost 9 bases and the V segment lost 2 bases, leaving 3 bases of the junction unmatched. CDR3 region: CASSERQGTEQFF. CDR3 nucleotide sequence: TGTGCCAGCAGTGAAAGACAGGGGACTGAGCAGTTCTTC.

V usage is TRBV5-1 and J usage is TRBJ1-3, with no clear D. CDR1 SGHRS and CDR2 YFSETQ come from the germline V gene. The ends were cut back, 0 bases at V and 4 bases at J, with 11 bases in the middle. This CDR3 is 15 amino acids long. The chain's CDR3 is CASSLGGDNGNTIYF. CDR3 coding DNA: TGCGCCAGCAGCTTGGGCGGGGATAACGGAAACACCATATATTTT.

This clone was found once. CDR3 in amino acids: CASSGGGARPGELFF. In nucleotides, the CDR3 is TGCGCCAGCAGTGGGGGGGGTGCGCGGCCCGGGGAGCTGTTTTTT. The chain recombines TRBV10-1 with TRBJ2-2; 7 nucleotides align to TRBD2. Germline V gene lookup returns CDR1 WNHNN and CDR2 SYGVQD (reference sequence). The CDR3 contains 15 residues. V lost 4 bases and J lost 6; bases outside the gene matches: 8.

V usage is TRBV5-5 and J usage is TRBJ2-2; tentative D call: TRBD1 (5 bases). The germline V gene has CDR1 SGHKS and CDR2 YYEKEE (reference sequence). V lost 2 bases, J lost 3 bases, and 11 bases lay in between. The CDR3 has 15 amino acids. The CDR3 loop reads CASSFQDIYTGELFF. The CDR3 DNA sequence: TGTGCCAGCAGCTTCCAGGACATCTACACCGGGGAGCTGTTTTTT.

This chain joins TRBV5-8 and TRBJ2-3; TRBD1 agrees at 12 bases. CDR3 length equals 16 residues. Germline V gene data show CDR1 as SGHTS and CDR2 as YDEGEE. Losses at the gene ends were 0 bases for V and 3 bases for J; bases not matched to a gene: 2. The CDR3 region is CASSLGDRGRTDTQYF. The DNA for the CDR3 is TGTGCCAGCAGCTTGGGGGACAGGGGGCGAACAGATACGCAGTATTTT.

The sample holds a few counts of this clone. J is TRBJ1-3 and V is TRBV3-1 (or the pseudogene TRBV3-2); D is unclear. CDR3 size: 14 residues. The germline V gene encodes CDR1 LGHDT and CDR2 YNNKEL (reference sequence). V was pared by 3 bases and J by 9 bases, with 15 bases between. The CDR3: CASSQSRKTGTIYF. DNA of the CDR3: TGTGCCAGCAGCCAGTCCCGTAAGACGGGCACCATATATTTT.

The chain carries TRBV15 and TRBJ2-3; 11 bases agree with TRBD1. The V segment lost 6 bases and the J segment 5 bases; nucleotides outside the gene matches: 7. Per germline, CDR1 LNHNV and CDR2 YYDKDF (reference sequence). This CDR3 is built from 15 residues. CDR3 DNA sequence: TGTGCCACCAGACCCGGACAGGGGGCGAGAGATACGCAGTATTTT. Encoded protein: CATRPGQGARDTQYF.

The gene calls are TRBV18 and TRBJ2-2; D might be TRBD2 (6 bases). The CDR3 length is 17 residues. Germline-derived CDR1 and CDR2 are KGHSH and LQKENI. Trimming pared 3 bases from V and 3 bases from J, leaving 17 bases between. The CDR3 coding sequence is TGTGCCAGCTCACCGAGGGCAGGGCGCGGGGACACCGGGGAGCTGTTTTTT. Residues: CASSPRAGRGDTGELFF.